One and the same sample provided the 18 T cell receptor beta chains below, sequenced in a study of graft-versus-host responses after intestinal transplantation (dated by TCRdb to about 2021). The protocol used for the library was the immunoSEQ multiplex PCR assay. TCRdb took over this immuneACCESS table, retaining in-frame rearrangements with V and J assigned. Such tables are incomplete; in checked studies, under half of the missing clones stem from an unresolved V gene, and the remainder is unexplained. This sample comprises around 92,000 clones, approximately 85% of them detected only once. More than 1.4% of the sample is in the top ten clones. The sequenced sample was PBMCs, obtained 255 days after intestinal transplant. The receptor set was obtained from a human patient who received an intestinal transplant, so some T cells may come from the graft donor.

This chain uses TRBV19 with TRBJ1-1; tentative D call: TRBD1 (6 bases). The CDR3 is 14 residues long. V shed 6 bases and J shed 0 bases, with 11 bases lying between them. The germline gives CDR1 LNHDA, CDR2 SQIVND (reference sequence). CDR3 DNA sequence: TGTGCCAGTAGGGAAACAGGGCTGAACACTGAAGCTTTCTTT. Amino acids: CASRETGLNTEAFF.

The rearrangement uses TRBV18 and TRBJ2-7; 8 bases match TRBD1. There are 15 residues in the CDR3. CDR1 KGHSH and CDR2 LQKENI come from the germline V gene. The trim removed 6 bases at V and 6 bases at J, leaving 13 bases unmatched. This CDR3 is CASSRDRSPPSEQYF. DNA for the CDR3: TGTGCCAGCTCTAGGGACAGGAGTCCCCCTAGCGAGCAGTACTTC.

The chain carries TRBV6-5 and TRBJ2-4; D not resolved. V dropped 0 bases and J dropped 8 bases, with 11 bases sitting between them. Germline V lookup: CDR1 MNHEY, CDR2 SVGAGI. This CDR3 comprises 14 residues. Here the CDR3 reads CASSYSIGTDIQYF. CDR3 bases: TGTGCCAGCAGTTACTCCATTGGAACGGACATTCAGTACTTC.

This clone was recorded a few times. The rearrangement joins TRBV6-5 to TRBJ1-2; 7 bases are a match to TRBD1. Germline values: CDR1 MNHEY, CDR2 SVGAGI. The ends lost 10 bases at V and 8 bases at J; junction bases unmatched: 13. This CDR3 comprises 13 residues. CDR3 nucleotides: TGTGCCACCAATGACAGGGAGGTCGAAGGCTACACCTTC. Its translation: CATNDREVEGYTF.

This clone was counted once. The J gene is TRBJ1-1, the V gene TRBV7-9, with D perhaps matching TRBD1 (5 bases). CDR3 length equals 18 residues. Germline V gene sequence: CDR1 SEHNR, CDR2 FQNEAQ (reference sequence). Trimming shortened V by 4 bases and J by 1 base, and 22 bases separated the two germline ends. CDR3 DNA: TGTGCCAGCAGCTCGCAGACCGGGACTGTTGTGAGGAACACTGAAGCTTTCTTT. It is translated as CASSSQTGTVVRNTEAFF. The full variable domain, rest sourced from reference TRBV7-9 and TRBJ1-1, is DTGVSQNPRHKITKRGQNVTFRCDPISEHNRLYWYRQTLGQGPEFLTYFQNEAQLEKSRLLSDRFSAERPKGSFSTLEIQRTEQGDSAMYLCASSSQTGTVVRNTEAFFGQGTRLTVV.

The chain employs TRBV28 and TRBJ1-3; no reliable D call. V was cut by 5 bases and J by 3 bases, with 11 bases left in between. The CDR3 length is 14 residues. Germline V gene data show CDR1 as MDHEN and CDR2 as SYDVKM. The CDR3 loop is CASSPAGYGNTIYF. The CDR3 DNA reads as TGTGCCAGCAGTCCCGCCGGGTATGGAAACACCATATATTTT.

This chain uses TRBV5-1 with TRBJ2-3; tentatively, D is TRBD2 (6 bases). Trimming removed 1 base from V and 3 bases from J, with 15 bases in between. CDR1 and CDR2 from the germline V gene are SGHRS and YFSETQ. This CDR3 region has 16 residues. DNA for the CDR3: TGCGCCAGCAGCTTGCTCACAGGAGGGTGGACAGATACGCAGTATTTT. Translating it yields CASSLLTGGWTDTQYF.

J is TRBJ2-5 and V is TRBV5-1, with 13 positions matching TRBD2. Unmatched junction bases numbered 8, after V lost 4 bases and J lost 5 bases. This CDR3 comprises 16 residues. Germline values: CDR1 SGHRS, CDR2 YFSETQ. CDR3 residues: CASSVTSGGAMETQYF. CDR3 sequence (DNA): TGCGCCAGCAGCGTTACTAGCGGGGGGGCGATGGAGACCCAGTACTTC.

The V gene is TRBV10-2, the J gene TRBJ2-7; TRBD1 is a possible D gene (6 bases). This CDR3 spans 12 amino acids. V was shortened by 4 bases and J by 3 bases, with 7 bases between the two germline ends. The germline V gene encodes CDR1 WSHSY and CDR2 SAAADI. CDR3 nucleotides: TGCGCCAGCAGTGTAGGGGGCTACGAGCAGTACGTC. This sequence encodes CASSVGGYEQYV.

The chain combines TRBV2 with TRBJ1-2, with 7 bases fitting TRBD1. Germline lookup yields CDR1 SNHLY and CDR2 FYNNEI. With 5 bases clipped from V and 5 bases from J, the junction kept 11 bases outside the gene matches. The CDR3 is 15 residues long. The CDR3 here is CASSFSDRFEYGYTF. CDR3 nucleotide sequence: TGTGCCAGCAGTTTTTCGGACAGGTTTGAATATGGCTACACCTTC.

The chain couples TRBV5-1 to TRBJ2-5; TRBD2 matches at 9 bases. In germline, CDR1 is SGHRS, CDR2 YFSETQ. J gave up 5 bases and V 1 base, and 6 bases lay outside the gene matches. This CDR3 is built from 15 residues. CDR3 residues: CASSLNPSGMETQYF. In DNA, the CDR3 is TGCGCCAGCAGCTTGAATCCTAGCGGGATGGAGACCCAGTACTTC.

V gene TRBV10-1 combines with J gene TRBJ1-1, with D unresolved. This CDR3 has 14 residues. Per germline, CDR1 WNHNN and CDR2 SYGVQD (reference sequence). Trimming took 5 bases from V and 5 from J, leaving 15 bases between them. The CDR3 bases are TGCGCCAGCAGTCGAATGGGGATGCGTACTGAAGCTTTCTTT. As protein: CASSRMGMRTEAFF.

J is TRBJ1-1 and V is TRBV10-3, with D possibly being TRBD1 (5 bases). V lost 2 bases, J lost 1 base, and 8 bases lay in between. The CDR3 runs 14 residues. Germline V gene sequence: CDR1 ENHRY, CDR2 SYGVKD. The CDR3 DNA is TGTGCCATCAGTGAGCTACAGGCGAACACTGAAGCTTTCTTT. It encodes CAISELQANTEAFF.

The chain joins TRBV28 to TRBJ2-3; 10 bases are shared with TRBD2. CDR3 length: 13 residues. Germline CDR1 reads MDHEN; CDR2 reads SYDVKM. The ends lost 11 bases at V and 5 bases at J; junction bases unmatched: 7. CDR3 region: CAASGGALDTQYF. CDR3 in DNA: TGTGCCGCCAGCGGGGGGGCCTTAGATACGCAGTATTTT.

The J gene is TRBJ1-1, the V gene TRBV19; no reliable D call. This CDR3 comprises 15 residues. Trimming took 3 bases from V and 0 from J, leaving 11 bases between them. The germline V gene has CDR1 LNHDA and CDR2 SQIVND (reference sequence). CDR3 nucleotides: TGTGCCAGTAGTATGTTACGGCGGGTGAACACTGAAGCTTTCTTT. It encodes CASSMLRRVNTEAFF.

In regard to this clone: Additional DNA sequences in this sample encode the identical CDR3. The chain employs TRBV28 and TRBJ2-7; D is perhaps TRBD2 (6 bases). V was trimmed by 11 bases and J by 0 bases, leaving 17 bases between them. Germline loops: CDR1 MDHEN, CDR2 SYDVKM. The CDR3 has 14 residues. CDR3 DNA sequence: TGTGCCTCCTCCCTGTCCGGGAGCTCCTACGAGCAGTACTTC. Protein sequence: CASSLSGSSYEQYF.

CDR3 residues: CASSFIVQGLAKNIQYF. CDR3 in DNA: TGTGCCAGCAGCTTTATAGTACAGGGGCTAGCCAAAAACATTCAGTACTTC. The chain recombines TRBV4-2 with TRBJ2-4, with 7 bases aligning to TRBD1. J was trimmed by 0 bases and V by 5 bases; bases with no gene match: 10. The germline V gene has CDR1 LGHNA and CDR2 YNFKEQ. The CDR3 is made up of 17 amino acids.

The CDR3 DNA follows: TGTGCCAGCAGGGAGGGGATCCAAGAGACCCAGTACTTC. Amino acids: CASREGIQETQYF. The chain couples TRBV28 to TRBJ2-5, with a weak D call TRBD2 (6 bases). Germline assignment: CDR1 MDHEN and CDR2 SYDVKM. This CDR3 is 13 amino acids long. V lost 6 bases and J lost 1, with 9 bases in between.